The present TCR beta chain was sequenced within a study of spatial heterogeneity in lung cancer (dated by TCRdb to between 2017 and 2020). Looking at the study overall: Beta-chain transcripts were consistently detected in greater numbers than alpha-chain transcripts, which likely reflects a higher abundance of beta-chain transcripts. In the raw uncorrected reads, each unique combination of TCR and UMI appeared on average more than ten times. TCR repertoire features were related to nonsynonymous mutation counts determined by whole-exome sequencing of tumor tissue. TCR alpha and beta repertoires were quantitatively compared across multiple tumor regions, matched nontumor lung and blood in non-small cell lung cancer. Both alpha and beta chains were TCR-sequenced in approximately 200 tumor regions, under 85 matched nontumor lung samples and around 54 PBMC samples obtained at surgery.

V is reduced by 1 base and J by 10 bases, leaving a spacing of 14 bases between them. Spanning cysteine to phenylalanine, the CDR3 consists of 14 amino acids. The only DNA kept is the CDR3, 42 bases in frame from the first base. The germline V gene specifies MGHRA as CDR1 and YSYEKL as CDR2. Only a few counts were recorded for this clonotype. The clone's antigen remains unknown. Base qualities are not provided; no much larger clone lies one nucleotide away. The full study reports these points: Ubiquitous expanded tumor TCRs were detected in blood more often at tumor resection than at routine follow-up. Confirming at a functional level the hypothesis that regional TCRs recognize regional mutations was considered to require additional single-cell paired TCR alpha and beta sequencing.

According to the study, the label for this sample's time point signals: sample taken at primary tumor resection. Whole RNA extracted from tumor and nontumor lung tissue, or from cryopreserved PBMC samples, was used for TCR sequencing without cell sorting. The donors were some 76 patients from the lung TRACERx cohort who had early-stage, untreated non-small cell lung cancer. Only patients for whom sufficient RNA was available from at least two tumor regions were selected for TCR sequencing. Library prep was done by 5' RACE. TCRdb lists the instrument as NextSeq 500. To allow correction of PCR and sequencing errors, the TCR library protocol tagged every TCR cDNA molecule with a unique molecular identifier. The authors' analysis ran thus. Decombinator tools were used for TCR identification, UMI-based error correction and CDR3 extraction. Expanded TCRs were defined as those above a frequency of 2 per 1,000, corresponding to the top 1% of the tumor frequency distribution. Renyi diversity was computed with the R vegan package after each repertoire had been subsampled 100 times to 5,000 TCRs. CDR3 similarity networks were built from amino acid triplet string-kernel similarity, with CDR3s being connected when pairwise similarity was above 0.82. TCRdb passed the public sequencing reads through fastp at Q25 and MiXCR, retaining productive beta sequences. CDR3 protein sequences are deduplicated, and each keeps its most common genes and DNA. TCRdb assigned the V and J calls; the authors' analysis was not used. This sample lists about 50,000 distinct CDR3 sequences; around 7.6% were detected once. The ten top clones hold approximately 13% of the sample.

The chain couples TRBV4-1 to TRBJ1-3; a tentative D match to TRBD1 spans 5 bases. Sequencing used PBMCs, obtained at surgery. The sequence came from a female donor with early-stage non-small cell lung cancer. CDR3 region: CASSQGQLQGTIYF. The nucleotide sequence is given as TGCGCCAGCAGCCAAGGACAGCTCCAAGGGACCATATATTTT.